What follows are 22 T cell receptor beta chains derived from one specimen sequenced in a study of T cell responses to AZD1222 COVID-19 vaccine. The table came from immunoSEQ multiplex PCR; TCRdb's copy has only in-frame clones and leaves some out. Counted here are 130,000 or so clones, approximately 88% occurring once; the ten biggest clones make up 2.5% to 3%. Sample: peripheral blood, taken on day 0 of AZD1222 vaccination. The receptors shown here come from an adult in good health.

This rearrangement joins TRBV19 to TRBJ1-5; D is perhaps TRBD1 (6 bases). Trimming removed 6 bases at V and 5 bases at J, with 14 bases between. Per the germline V gene, CDR1 is LNHDA and CDR2 is SQIVND (reference sequence). CDR3 length equals 14 residues. The CDR3 is CASRNLGHDQPQHF. The CDR3, as DNA: TGTGCCAGTAGGAACTTGGGACATGATCAGCCCCAGCATTTT.

The rearrangement uses TRBV2 and TRBJ2-3, with D perhaps matching TRBD1 or TRBD2 (5 bases each). CDR3 length: 15 residues. The V gene lost 6 bases and the J gene lost 2 bases, with 15 bases spanning the gap. Germline V lookup: CDR1 SNHLY, CDR2 FYNNEI. The CDR3 reads CASRLRDGYTDTQYF. CDR3 bases: TGTGCCAGCAGGTTACGGGACGGGTACACAGATACGCAGTATTTT. The variable domain in full, completed from reference TRBV2 and TRBJ2-3, reads EPEVTQTPSHQVTQMGQEVILRCVPISNHLYFYWYRQILGQKVEFLVSFYNNEISEKSEIFDDQFSVERPDGSNFTLKIRSTKLEDSAMYFCASRLRDGYTDTQYFGPGTRLTVL.

This clone has just one count. The chain couples TRBV21-1 to TRBJ1-3. TRBV21-1 is termed a pseudogene. The CDR3 runs to 14 residues. This CDR3 reads CASASWDSGNTIYF. The DNA for the CDR3 is TGTGCCAGCGCTAGTTGGGACTCTGGAAACACCATATATTTT.

V gene TRBV9 combines with J gene TRBJ2-2; D gene unclear. V was trimmed by 2 bases and J by 5 bases, leaving 7 bases between them. The length of the CDR3 is 13 residues. The germline CDR1 and CDR2 sequences are SGDLS and YYNGEE. This CDR3 is CASSVSWTGELFF. CDR3 sequence (DNA): TGTGCCAGCAGCGTCTCTTGGACCGGGGAGCTGTTTTTT.

The chain links TRBV7-2 to TRBJ1-1; 9 positions match TRBD1. CDR1 and CDR2 (germline): SGHTA, FQGNSA. The CDR3 contains 17 residues. The J segment lost 6 bases and the V segment lost 4 bases, leaving 15 bases of the junction unmatched. This chain's CDR3 is CASSSSAVPGQGSEAFF. CDR3 nucleotide sequence: TGTGCCAGCAGCTCTAGCGCTGTCCCGGGACAGGGCTCTGAAGCTTTCTTT.

This clone was observed a single time. The J gene is TRBJ2-7, the V gene TRBV29-1; D unresolved. V dropped 6 bases and J dropped 3 bases, with 15 bases sitting between them. Germline V gives CDR1 SQVTM, CDR2 ANQGSEA. The CDR3 runs to 13 residues. The CDR3 region is CSVIDTHLYEQYF. The CDR3 DNA reads as TGCAGCGTCATCGACACCCATCTCTACGAGCAGTACTTC.

In DNA, the CDR3 is TGTGCCAGCTCACCCGATCAGGGGAACACTGAAGCTTTCTTT. Its translation is CASSPDQGNTEAFF. The chain recombines TRBV18 with TRBJ1-1, with D possibly TRBD1 on 5 matching bases. The V gene lost 3 bases and the J gene lost 1 base, with 9 bases spanning the gap. Germline V gene sequence: CDR1 KGHSH, CDR2 LQKENI. CDR3 length equals 14 residues.

The J gene is TRBJ1-2, the V gene TRBV4-3; 7 bases line up with TRBD1. Germline V lookup: CDR1 LGHNA, CDR2 YSLEER. With 3 bases clipped from V and 4 bases from J, the junction kept 8 bases outside the gene matches. This CDR3 has 15 amino acids. The CDR3 DNA sequence: TGCGCCAGCAGCCAGCAGACAGGGACCTTCTATGGCTACACCTTC. This encodes CASSQQTGTFYGYTF.

The chain employs TRBV29-1 and TRBJ2-7; D possibly uses TRBD1 or TRBD2 (6 bases each). Trimming took 2 bases from V and 6 from J, leaving 14 bases between them. The CDR3 totals 13 residues. Germline CDR1 SQVTM, CDR2 ANQGSEA. This CDR3 is CSVETGANSEQYF. The CDR3 DNA is TGCAGCGTTGAAACGGGGGCCAACTCCGAGCAGTACTTC.

The chain is built from TRBV4-1 and TRBJ2-5; D gene unclear. Germline V lookup: CDR1 MGHRA, CDR2 YSYEKL. V lost 4 bases, J lost 13 bases, and 19 bases lay in between. The CDR3 loop spans 13 amino acids. CDR3 bases: TGCGCCAGCAGCCGAGTACTCCCCCCGCCCATGTACTTC. Translating it yields CASSRVLPPPMYF.

The V call is TRBV5-6, the J call TRBJ2-7; TRBD1 might be the D (5 bases). Germline lookup yields CDR1 SGHDT and CDR2 YYEEEE. V dropped 1 base and J dropped 1 base, with 12 bases sitting between them. This CDR3 is built from 15 residues. Here the CDR3 DNA reads TGTGCCAGCAGCTTGCAAGGACAAGGATCCTACGAGCAGTACTTC. Translated, it gives CASSLQGQGSYEQYF.

This chain uses TRBV7-9 with TRBJ2-7; perhaps TRBD1 as D (6 bases). Per germline, CDR1 SEHNR and CDR2 FQNEAQ (reference sequence). The CDR3 loop spans 13 amino acids. V was shortened by 5 bases and J by 4 bases, with 12 bases between the two germline ends. This chain's CDR3 is CASSPGVAYEQYF. CDR3 bases: TGTGCCAGCAGCCCAGGGGTAGCTTACGAGCAGTACTTC.

The chain links TRBV6-6 to TRBJ1-2; 9 bases map to TRBD1. This CDR3 has 14 amino acids. The V and J ends lost 6 bases and 5 bases, in that order; junction bases with no gene match: 7. Germline V gives CDR1 MNHNY, CDR2 SVGAGI (reference sequence). DNA of the CDR3: TGTGCCAGCAGGCGGGGACAGGGTGATTATGGCTACACCTTC. It yields the protein CASRRGQGDYGYTF.

V usage is TRBV5-1 and J usage is TRBJ2-5; D is perhaps TRBD1 (6 bases). The CDR3 sequence is 14 residues long. The germline V gene has CDR1 SGHRS and CDR2 YFSETQ. V lost 3 bases, J lost 1 base, and 10 bases lay in between. The CDR3 coding sequence is TGCGCCAGCAGCTATAACAGGGCCCAAGAGACCCAGTACTTC. Amino acids: CASSYNRAQETQYF.

The chain uses TRBV6-5 and TRBJ1-5; tentatively, D is TRBD1 (5 bases). The CDR3 is 15 amino acids. CDR1 and CDR2 from the germline V gene are MNHEY and SVGAGI. V gave up 5 bases and J gave up 2 bases, with 13 bases separating them. The CDR3 nucleotides are TGTGCCAGCAGTCCCGGGGGATACGGCAATCAGCCCCAGCATTTT. Translated: CASSPGGYGNQPQHF.

The J gene is TRBJ2-7, the V gene TRBV28, with a tentative D call TRBD2 (6 bases). The CDR3 covers 13 residues. The germline CDR1 and CDR2 sequences are MDHEN and SYDVKM. V gave up 3 bases and J gave up 2 bases, with 8 bases separating them. Here the CDR3 reads CASSLTRAYEQYF. CDR3 coding DNA: TGTGCCAGCAGTTTGACTAGAGCCTACGAGCAGTACTTC. Drawing the rest from reference TRBV28 and TRBJ2-7, the complete variable domain is DVKVTQSSRYLVKRTGEKVFLECVQDMDHENMFWYRQDPGLGLRLIYFSYDVKMKEKGDIPEGYSVSREKKERFSLILESASTNQTSMYLCASSLTRAYEQYFGPGTRLTVT.

This chain connects TRBV18 to TRBJ2-7, with 7 bases matching TRBD1. CDR3 length: 12 residues. Unmatched junction bases numbered 2, after V lost 3 bases and J lost 6 bases. Germline V gene sequence: CDR1 KGHSH, CDR2 LQKENI. CDR3 region: CASSPDRREQYF. DNA for the CDR3: TGTGCCAGCTCACCGGACAGGCGCGAGCAGTACTTC.

The chain employs TRBV5-4 and TRBJ2-3, with 7 bases fitting TRBD2. Germline CDR1 and CDR2: SGHNT and YYREEE (reference sequence). This CDR3 is built from 17 residues. V shed 1 base, J shed 2 bases, and the junction held 10 bases outside the gene matches. The DNA for the CDR3 is TGTGCCAGCAGCTTGAGTCCCAGCGGGACTGTCACAGATACGCAGTATTTT. It specifies CASSLSPSGTVTDTQYF.

J is TRBJ2-2 and V is TRBV7-9; D ambiguous. CDR3 size: 16 residues. From germline, CDR1 is SEHNR and CDR2 FQNEAQ (reference sequence). Trimming pared 6 bases from V and 7 bases from J, leaving 21 bases between. This chain's CDR3 is CASRPSPPEYIGELFF. CDR3 sequence (DNA): TGTGCCAGCAGGCCATCCCCCCCGGAGTATATCGGGGAGCTGTTTTTT.

The V gene is TRBV4-3, the J gene TRBJ2-1, with D tentatively TRBD1 (6 bases). Germline CDR1 is LGHNA and CDR2 is YSLEER. The CDR3 totals 15 residues. Trimming left V 0 bases short and J 6 bases short, with 12 bases between. Here the CDR3 reads CASSQDRAGANEQFF. In nucleotides, the CDR3 is TGCGCCAGCAGCCAAGATCGGGCAGGGGCCAATGAGCAGTTCTTC.

V usage is TRBV4-3 and J usage is TRBJ1-4; TRBD1 matches at 8 bases. V dropped 3 bases and J dropped 8; count of bases not matched to a gene: 11. Germline-derived CDR1 and CDR2 are LGHNA and YSLEER. The CDR3 runs to 16 residues. CDR3 nucleotide sequence: TGCGCCAGCAGCCAGCCTCCGGGACAGGTGAAGGAAAAACTGTTTTTT. Translated: CASSQPPGQVKEKLFF.

The chain carries TRBV7-2 and TRBJ2-7; the D gene is possibly TRBD2 (6 bases). CDR1 is SGHTA, CDR2 FQGNSA, per germline. The CDR3 consists of 14 residues. Deletions cut 4 bases from V and 2 bases from J, with 12 bases between. This CDR3 reads CASSSGGGPYEQYF. DNA of the CDR3: TGTGCCAGCAGCTCCGGGGGAGGTCCCTACGAGCAGTACTTC.